What follows are 24 T cell receptor beta chains derived from one specimen sequenced in a study of T-cell memory formation after mild COVID-19. TCRdb passed the 5' RACE reads through MiXCR, listing each CDR3 protein once. The table records around 340,000 distinct CDR3 sequences, approximately 14% of them present only once. The material sequenced was PBMCs or a T cell subset sorted from them (not recorded which). Every receptor here comes from a man between 18 and 29 years old who had mild COVID-19 (a few samples of this study predate the infection). Cell type and time point are not known.

V usage is TRBV6-5 and J usage is TRBJ1-1; D gene uncertain. The CDR3 loop spans 14 amino acids. V gave up 3 bases and J gave up 0 bases, with 8 bases separating them. CDR1 and CDR2 (germline): MNHEY, SVGAGI. CDR3 residues: CASSYQLLNTEAFF. The CDR3 DNA sequence: TGTGCCAGCAGTTATCAGTTGTTGAACACTGAAGCTTTCTTT.

This clonotype was observed a few times. This chain connects TRBV12-3 or TRBV12-4 to TRBJ1-4; 7 bases are a match to TRBD1. This CDR3 has 15 amino acids. J was trimmed by 7 bases and V by 2 bases; bases with no gene match: 7. CDR3 nucleotide sequence: TGTGCCAGCAGTTTAACCCGGCCAGGGGGTGAAAAACTGTTTTTT. Translated: CASSLTRPGGEKLFF.

This clonotype came up many times. V gene TRBV7-2 combines with J gene TRBJ1-2; D uncertain. The CDR3 extends over 17 amino acids. CDR1 and CDR2 from the germline V gene are SGHTA and FQGNSA. Trimming cost V 4 bases and J 4 bases, with 22 bases left between them. The CDR3 region is CASSSWYNLIGGYGYTF. In DNA, the CDR3 is TGTGCCAGCAGCTCGTGGTACAACCTAATAGGCGGCTATGGCTACACCTTC.

Notes on this clonotype: Only one base separates this from a far larger clonotype, so it likely reflects a read error. The V and J genes are TRBV7-6 and TRBJ1-1, with TRBD1 as a possible D gene (6 bases). V dropped 5 bases and J dropped 6 bases, with 13 bases sitting between them. Germline values: CDR1 SGHVS, CDR2 FNYEAQ. The CDR3 runs 13 residues. The CDR3 spells CASSPQGYAEAFF. Here the CDR3 DNA reads TGTGCCAGCAGCCCACAGGGTTACGCTGAAGCTTTCTTT.

V is TRBV4-1 and J is TRBJ2-3; maybe TRBD2 (6 bases). Trimming took off 0 bases at V and 6 bases at J, with 16 bases between the two ends. The germline CDR1 and CDR2 sequences are MGHRA and YSYEKL. The CDR3 consists of 16 residues. Written as DNA, the CDR3 is TGCGCCAGCAGCCAAGAGGGGGGTAACGCGGGCGATACGCAGTATTTT. Amino acids: CASSQEGGNAGDTQYF.

This clonotype was seen more than once but under ten times. The chain joins TRBV11-2 to TRBJ2-1; D may be TRBD1 (5 bases). Looked up from germline, CDR1 is SGHAT and CDR2 is FQNNGV. The CDR3 runs 13 residues. Trimming stripped 1 base from V and 13 bases from J, with 14 bases between. Written as DNA, the CDR3 is TGTGCCAGCAGCTTAGGGCAGGGTGTCACCCAGTTCTTC. Translated: CASSLGQGVTQFF.

The chain recombines TRBV4-3 with TRBJ2-2; D call uncertain. This CDR3 has 17 residues. The germline V gene encodes CDR1 LGHNA and CDR2 YSLEER. Trimming cost V 0 bases and J 0 bases, with 11 bases left between them. CDR3 sequence: CASSQDSPAANTGELFF. The CDR3 DNA follows: TGCGCCAGCAGCCAAGACTCTCCCGCGGCGAACACCGGGGAGCTGTTTTTT.

The genes are TRBV5-1 and TRBJ2-1; tentatively, D is TRBD2 (7 bases). With 0 bases removed from V and 8 bases from J, the gap between germline ends came to 12 bases. Germline loops: CDR1 SGHRS, CDR2 YFSETQ. CDR3 length: 14 amino acids. CDR3 in DNA: TGCGCCAGCAGCTTGGATGTAGGGGGGGATGAGCAGTTCTTC. It encodes CASSLDVGGDEQFF.

This rearrangement joins TRBV7-2 to TRBJ1-4; D gene ambiguous. Trimming shortened V by 1 base and J by 8 bases, and 14 bases separated the two germline ends. This CDR3 has 15 residues. Germline V gives CDR1 SGHTA, CDR2 FQGNSA. The CDR3 sequence: CASSLGSGFLEKLFF. In DNA form, the CDR3 reads TGTGCCAGCAGCTTAGGTTCGGGGTTTCTCGAAAAACTGTTTTTT.

This chain joins TRBV30 and TRBJ2-7; 9 bases match TRBD1. Germline V CDR1 and CDR2: GTSNPN, SVGIG (reference sequence). V lost 7 bases and J lost 3; bases outside the gene matches: 7. CDR3 length: 13 residues. The CDR3 protein is CASQPGQGYEQYF. The CDR3 nucleotides read TGTGCCTCCCAACCGGGACAGGGCTACGAGCAGTACTTC.

This chain joins TRBV11-2 and TRBJ2-1; possibly TRBD2 for D (6 bases). The CDR3 consists of 15 residues. The germline V gene has CDR1 SGHAT and CDR2 FQNNGV. Trimming removed 5 bases at V and 1 base at J, with 12 bases between. As DNA, the CDR3 is TGTGCCAGCAGCGTAATCCGGGGGTCCTACAATGAGCAGTTCTTC. It codes for CASSVIRGSYNEQFF.

This clonotype was recorded at least ten times. The gene calls are TRBV12-3 or TRBV12-4 and TRBJ1-2; tentatively, D is TRBD1 (5 bases). The CDR3 totals 13 residues. V lost 6 bases and J 8 bases, leaving 16 bases between the germline ends. The CDR3: CASSPRRGFGYTF. CDR3 nucleotide sequence: TGTGCCAGCAGCCCACGGCGGGGGTTCGGCTACACCTTC.

This clonotype was picked up a small number of times. The junction departs from the called germline gene at one end, perhaps through a read error. The chain uses TRBV20-1 and TRBJ1-3; 8 bases align to TRBD1. Germline values: CDR1 DFQATT, CDR2 SNEGSKA (reference sequence). The CDR3 is made up of 14 amino acids. The CDR3 DNA follows: TGCAGTGCTAGAGAGGCACAGGGGGGGAACACCACATATTTT. This encodes CSAREAQGGNTTYF.

This clonotype was observed a handful of times. The J gene is TRBJ1-5, the V gene TRBV29-1; 7 bases are shared with TRBD1. The CDR3 extends over 15 amino acids. Losses at the gene ends were 4 bases for V and 1 base for J; bases not matched to a gene: 7. The germline V gene encodes CDR1 SQVTM and CDR2 ANQGSEA. Here the CDR3 reads CSVGTGIGSNQPQHF. CDR3 in DNA: TGCAGCGTTGGGACAGGAATAGGGAGCAATCAGCCCCAGCATTTT.

The chain recombines TRBV12-3 or TRBV12-4 with TRBJ2-2; no firm D call. Trimming stripped 7 bases from V and 4 bases from J, with 13 bases between. This CDR3 region has 14 residues. CDR3 loop: CASTPLGSTGELFF. CDR3 sequence (DNA): TGTGCCAGCACCCCCTTGGGATCCACCGGGGAGCTGTTTTTT.

The chain employs TRBV6-1 and TRBJ1-5, with D maybe TRBD1 (6 bases). Trimming stripped 8 bases from V and 6 bases from J, with 14 bases between. Germline CDR1 is MNHNS and CDR2 is SASEGT. The CDR3 is made up of 13 amino acids. The CDR3 here is CASSEGGTQPQHF. DNA for the CDR3: TGTGCCAGCTCCGAGGGGGGGACTCAGCCCCAGCATTTT.

V is TRBV12-3 or TRBV12-4 and J is TRBJ1-6; unclear D gene. The V gene lost 4 bases and the J gene lost 10 bases, with 14 bases spanning the gap. This CDR3 is built from 14 residues. The CDR3 spells CASSSSPSRSPLHF. The DNA of the CDR3 is TGTGCCAGCAGTTCTAGCCCCAGTCGGTCACCCCTCCACTTT.

The V gene is TRBV27, the J gene TRBJ1-4; no clear D. The CDR3 loop spans 17 amino acids. Trimming took 6 bases from V and 0 from J, leaving 17 bases between them. Germline CDR1 MNHEY, CDR2 SMNVEV (reference sequence). CDR3 DNA sequence: TGTGCCAGCAGCACTACCCTGAACCGAGCAACTAATGAAAAACTGTTTTTT. It yields the protein CASSTTLNRATNEKLFF.

The rearrangement uses TRBV30 and TRBJ2-5; TRBD2 aligns across 10 bases. This CDR3 contains 14 residues. J lost 5 bases, V lost 3 bases, and 6 bases had no gene match. CDR1 and CDR2 from the germline V gene are GTSNPN and SVGIG (reference sequence). CDR3 DNA: TGTGCCTGGAGCGTTAGCGGGGGGCGCGAGACCCAGTACTTC. It translates to CAWSVSGGRETQYF.

The genes are TRBV5-4 and TRBJ2-3; TRBD2 is a possible D gene (7 bases). Trimming pared 3 bases from V and 2 bases from J, leaving 16 bases between. CDR1 is SGHNT, CDR2 YYREEE, per germline (reference sequence). The CDR3 consists of 16 residues. The CDR3 sequence is CASSSVGGGLTDTQYF. The CDR3 DNA is TGTGCCAGCAGCTCCGTAGGGGGGGGGCTCACAGATACGCAGTATTTT.

Many counts were recorded for this clonotype. The chain couples TRBV7-6 to TRBJ2-5; 11 nucleotides match TRBD1. Germline V gene sequence: CDR1 SGHVS, CDR2 FNYEAQ. This CDR3 spans 15 amino acids. With 1 base clipped from V and 4 bases from J, the junction kept 2 bases outside the gene matches. CDR3 in DNA: TGTGCCAGCAGCTTAGGGACAGGGGGCCCAGAGACCCAGTACTTC. It is translated as CASSLGTGGPETQYF.

The J gene is TRBJ2-3, the V gene TRBV15, with TRBD2 matching 9 bases. Per germline, CDR1 LNHNV and CDR2 YYDKDF (reference sequence). After removal of 0 bases from V and 1 base from J, the junction contained 11 bases not matched to a gene. The CDR3 is 19 amino acids. The CDR3: CATSRDDRGGDFGTDTQYF. CDR3 bases: TGTGCCACCAGCAGAGATGACCGCGGGGGGGACTTTGGCACAGATACGCAGTATTTT.

This clonotype was picked up a small number of times. The rearrangement uses TRBV5-1 and TRBJ2-4; D may be TRBD1 (6 bases). This CDR3 has 13 residues. CDR1 and CDR2 from the germline V gene are SGHRS and YFSETQ. Trimming stripped 4 bases from V and 7 bases from J, with 12 bases between. The CDR3 loop reads CASSRTVDNIQYF. As DNA, the CDR3 is TGCGCCAGCAGCCGGACAGTAGATAACATTCAGTACTTC.

This clonotype was counted between two and nine times. The chain carries TRBV2 and TRBJ1-3; D is uncertain. The CDR3 is 13 amino acids. The V gene lost 5 bases and the J gene lost 7 bases, with 12 bases spanning the gap. In germline, CDR1 is SNHLY, CDR2 FYNNEI. This CDR3 is CASSRFDRNTIYF. In DNA form, the CDR3 reads TGTGCCAGCAGTAGGTTTGATCGCAACACCATATATTTT.